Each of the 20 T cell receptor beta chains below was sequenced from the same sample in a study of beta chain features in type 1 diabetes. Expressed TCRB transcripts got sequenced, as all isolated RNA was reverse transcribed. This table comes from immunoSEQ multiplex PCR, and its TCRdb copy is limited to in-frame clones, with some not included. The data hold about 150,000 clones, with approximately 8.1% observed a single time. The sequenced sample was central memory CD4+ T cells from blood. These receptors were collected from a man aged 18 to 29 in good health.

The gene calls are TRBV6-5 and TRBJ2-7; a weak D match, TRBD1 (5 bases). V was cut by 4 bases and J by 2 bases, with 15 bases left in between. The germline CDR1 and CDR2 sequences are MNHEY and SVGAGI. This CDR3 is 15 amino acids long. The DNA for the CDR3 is TGTGCCAGCAGTTCCCCCAGGACACTAACCTACGAGCAGTACTTC. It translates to CASSSPRTLTYEQYF.

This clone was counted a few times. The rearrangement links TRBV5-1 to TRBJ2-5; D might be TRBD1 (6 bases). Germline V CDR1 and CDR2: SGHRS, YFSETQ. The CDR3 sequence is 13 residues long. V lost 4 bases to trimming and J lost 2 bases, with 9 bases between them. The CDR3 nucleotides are TGCGCCAGCAGCAGCAGGGGACAAGAGACCCAGTACTTC. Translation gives CASSSRGQETQYF.

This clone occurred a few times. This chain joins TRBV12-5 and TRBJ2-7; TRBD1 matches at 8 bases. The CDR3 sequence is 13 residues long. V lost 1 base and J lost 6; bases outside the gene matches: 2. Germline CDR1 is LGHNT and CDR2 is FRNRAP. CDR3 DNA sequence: TGTGCTAGTGGTTTGGGAGACAGGGGCGAGCAGTACTTC. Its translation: CASGLGDRGEQYF.

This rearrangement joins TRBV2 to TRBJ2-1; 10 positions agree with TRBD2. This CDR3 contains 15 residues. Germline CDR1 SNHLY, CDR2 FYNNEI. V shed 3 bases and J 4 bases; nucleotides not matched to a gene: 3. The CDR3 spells CASSELAGEYNEQFF. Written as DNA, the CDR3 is TGTGCCAGCAGTGAGCTAGCGGGGGAGTACAATGAGCAGTTCTTC.

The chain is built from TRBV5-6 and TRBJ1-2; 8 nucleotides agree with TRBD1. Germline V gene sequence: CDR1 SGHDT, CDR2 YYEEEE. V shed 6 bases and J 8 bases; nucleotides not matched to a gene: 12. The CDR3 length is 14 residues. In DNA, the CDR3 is TGTGCCAGCAACAAAAAGGACAGGGAGTGGGGCTACACCTTC. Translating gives CASNKKDREWGYTF.

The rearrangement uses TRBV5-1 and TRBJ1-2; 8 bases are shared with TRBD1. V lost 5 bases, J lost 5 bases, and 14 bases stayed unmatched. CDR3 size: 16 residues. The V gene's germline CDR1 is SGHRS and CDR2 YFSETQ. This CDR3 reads CASSVGGPGQVYGYTF. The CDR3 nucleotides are TGCGCCAGCAGTGTCGGGGGTCCGGGACAGGTTTATGGCTACACCTTC.

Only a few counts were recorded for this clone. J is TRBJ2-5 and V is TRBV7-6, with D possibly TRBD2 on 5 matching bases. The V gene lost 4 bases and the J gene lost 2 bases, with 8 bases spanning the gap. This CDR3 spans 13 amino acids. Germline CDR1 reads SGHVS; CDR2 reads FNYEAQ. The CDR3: CASSWTVQETQYF. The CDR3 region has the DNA TGTGCCAGCAGCTGGACTGTTCAAGAGACCCAGTACTTC.

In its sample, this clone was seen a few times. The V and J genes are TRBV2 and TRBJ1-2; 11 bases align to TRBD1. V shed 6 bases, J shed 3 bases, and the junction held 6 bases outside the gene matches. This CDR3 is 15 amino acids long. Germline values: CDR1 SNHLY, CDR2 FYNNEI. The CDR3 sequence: CASSQGQGAYYGYTF. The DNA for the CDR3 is TGTGCCAGCAGCCAAGGACAGGGGGCATACTATGGCTACACCTTC.

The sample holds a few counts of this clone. The CDR3 nucleotides read TGTGCCAGCAGTTTATCCGGGGAAGGGAACACTGAAGCTTTCTTT. Protein: CASSLSGEGNTEAFF. The chain employs TRBV28 and TRBJ1-1; D is unresolved. Per the germline V gene, CDR1 is MDHEN and CDR2 is SYDVKM. There are 15 residues in the CDR3. V was pared by 1 base and J by 1 base, with 10 bases between. Supplemented by reference TRBV28 and TRBJ1-1, the full variable domain reads DVKVTQSSRYLVKRTGEKVFLECVQDMDHENMFWYRQDPGLGLRLIYFSYDVKMKEKGDIPEGYSVSREKKERFSLILESASTNQTSMYLCASSLSGEGNTEAFFGQGTRLTVV.

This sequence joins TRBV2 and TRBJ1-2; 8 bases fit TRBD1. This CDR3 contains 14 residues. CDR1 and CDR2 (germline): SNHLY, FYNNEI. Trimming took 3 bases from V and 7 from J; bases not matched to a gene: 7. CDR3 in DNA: TGTGCCAGCAGTGAGTGGCAGGGGGCGGTTGGCTACACCTTC. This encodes CASSEWQGAVGYTF.

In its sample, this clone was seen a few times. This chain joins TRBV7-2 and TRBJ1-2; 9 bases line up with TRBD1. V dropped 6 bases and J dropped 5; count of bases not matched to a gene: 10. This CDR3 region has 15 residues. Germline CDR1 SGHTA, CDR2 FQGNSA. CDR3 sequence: CASRGGQGTGYGYTF. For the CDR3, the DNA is TGTGCCAGCAGAGGGGGACAGGGCACGGGGTATGGCTACACCTTC.

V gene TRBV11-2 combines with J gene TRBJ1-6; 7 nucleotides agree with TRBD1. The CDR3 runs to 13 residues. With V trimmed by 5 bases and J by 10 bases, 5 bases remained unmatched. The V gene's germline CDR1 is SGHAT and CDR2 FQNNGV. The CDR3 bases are TGTGCCAGCAGCCCAACAGGGGAGTCACCCCTCCACTTT. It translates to CASSPTGESPLHF.

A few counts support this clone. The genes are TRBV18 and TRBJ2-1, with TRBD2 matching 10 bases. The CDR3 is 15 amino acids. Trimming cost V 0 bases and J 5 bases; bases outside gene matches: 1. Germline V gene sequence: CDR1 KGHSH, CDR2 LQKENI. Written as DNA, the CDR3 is TGTGCCAGCTCACCACCTAGCGGGAGGAACAATGAGCAGTTCTTC. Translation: CASSPPSGRNNEQFF.

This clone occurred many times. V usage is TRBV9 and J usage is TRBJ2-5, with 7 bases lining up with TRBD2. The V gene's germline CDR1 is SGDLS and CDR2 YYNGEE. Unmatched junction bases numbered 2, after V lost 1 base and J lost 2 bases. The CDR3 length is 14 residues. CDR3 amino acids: CASSVRGGQETQYF. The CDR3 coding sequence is TGTGCCAGCAGCGTAAGGGGAGGGCAAGAGACCCAGTACTTC. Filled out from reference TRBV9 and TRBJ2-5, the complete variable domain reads DSGVTQTPKHLITATGQRVTLRCSPRSGDLSVYWYQQSLDQGLQFLIQYYNGEERAKGNILERFSAQQFPDLHSELNLSSLELGDSALYFCASSVRGGQETQYFGPGTRLLVL.

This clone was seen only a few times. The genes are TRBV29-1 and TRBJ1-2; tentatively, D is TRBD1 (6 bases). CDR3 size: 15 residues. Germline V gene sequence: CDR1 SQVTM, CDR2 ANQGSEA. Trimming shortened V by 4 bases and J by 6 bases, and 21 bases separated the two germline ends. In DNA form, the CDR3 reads TGCAGCGTTGCAGCCGATGGGGGCATTCTGAATGGCTACACCTTC. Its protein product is CSVAADGGILNGYTF.

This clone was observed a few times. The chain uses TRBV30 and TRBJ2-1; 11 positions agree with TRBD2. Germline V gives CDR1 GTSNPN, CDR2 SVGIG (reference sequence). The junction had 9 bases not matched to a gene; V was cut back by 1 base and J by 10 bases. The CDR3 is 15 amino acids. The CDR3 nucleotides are TGTGCCTGGAGTGAGGGTCTAGCGGGGGGCGGGGAGCAGTTCTTC. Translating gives CAWSEGLAGGGEQFF.

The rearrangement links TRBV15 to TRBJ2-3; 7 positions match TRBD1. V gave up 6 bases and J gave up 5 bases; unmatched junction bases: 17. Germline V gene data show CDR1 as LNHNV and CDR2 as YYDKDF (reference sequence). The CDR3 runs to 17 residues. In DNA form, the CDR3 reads TGTGCCACCAGTCCCCTACGGGCAGGGGGTCGTGAAGATACGCAGTATTTT. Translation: CATSPLRAGGREDTQYF.

The chain's CDR3 is CASSFITRNTEAFF. CDR3 nucleotide sequence: TGTGCCAGCAGTTTTATTACGAGGAACACTGAAGCTTTCTTT. V and J are TRBV28 and TRBJ1-1; D ambiguous. Germline V gene data show CDR1 as MDHEN and CDR2 as SYDVKM. The V end lost 3 bases, the J end lost 1 base, and 9 bases lay between the germline ends. The CDR3 has 14 amino acids.

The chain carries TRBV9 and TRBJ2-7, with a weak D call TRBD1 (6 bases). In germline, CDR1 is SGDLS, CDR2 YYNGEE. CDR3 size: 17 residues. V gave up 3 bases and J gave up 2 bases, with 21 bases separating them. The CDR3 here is CASSARSTGTRTYEQYF. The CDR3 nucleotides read TGTGCCAGCAGCGCTCGCAGTACCGGGACAAGGACCTACGAGCAGTACTTC.

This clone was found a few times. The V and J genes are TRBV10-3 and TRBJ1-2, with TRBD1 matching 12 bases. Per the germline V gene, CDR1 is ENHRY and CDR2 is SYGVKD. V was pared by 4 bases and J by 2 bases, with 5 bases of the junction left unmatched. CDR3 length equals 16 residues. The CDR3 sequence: CAISAQGQGANYGYTF. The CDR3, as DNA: TGTGCCATCAGTGCCCAGGGACAGGGGGCCAACTATGGCTACACCTTC.